This T cell receptor beta chain was sequenced in a study of control samples from healthy donors and cancer patients. Measured with immunoSEQ multiplex PCR; TCRdb has only the in-frame clones, and not every one. This sample's clone table lists approximately 190,000 clones. The V and J ends lost 4 bases and 10 bases respectively, with 8 bases between them. The CDR3 contains 11 residues. The sequencing input was blood. The chain employs TRBV12-3 or TRBV12-4 and TRBJ2-1; D gene ambiguous. This sequence was found in a woman younger than 45 in good health. The CDR3, as DNA: TGTGCCAGCAGTTCCGAAGGAGAGCAGTTCTTC. Amino acid sequence: CASSSEGEQFF.